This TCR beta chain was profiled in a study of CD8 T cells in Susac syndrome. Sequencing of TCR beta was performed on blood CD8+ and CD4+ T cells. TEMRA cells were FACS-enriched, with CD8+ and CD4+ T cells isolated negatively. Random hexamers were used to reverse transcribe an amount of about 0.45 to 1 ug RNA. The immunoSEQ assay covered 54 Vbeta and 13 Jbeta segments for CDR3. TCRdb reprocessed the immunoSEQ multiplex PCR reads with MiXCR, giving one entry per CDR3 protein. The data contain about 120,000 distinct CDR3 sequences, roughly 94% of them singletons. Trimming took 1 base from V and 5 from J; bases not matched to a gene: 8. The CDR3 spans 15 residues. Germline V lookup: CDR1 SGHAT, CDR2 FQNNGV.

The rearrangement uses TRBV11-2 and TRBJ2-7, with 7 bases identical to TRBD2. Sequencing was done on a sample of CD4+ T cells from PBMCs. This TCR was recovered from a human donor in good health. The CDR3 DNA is TGTGCCAGCAGCTTAGTAGGCGGGAGCGTCGACGAGCAGTACTTC. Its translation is CASSLVGGSVDEQYF.